One and the same sample provided the 15 T cell receptor beta chains below, sequenced in a study of blood T cell repertoires in COVID-19. Method: immunoSEQ multiplex PCR; TCRdb's copy keeps in-frame clones and lacks some. The table lists roughly 100,000 clones, 70% to 85% of them singletons. The specimen was peripheral blood. The receptors were gathered from a man aged 55-75 years with active or convalescent COVID-19.

The genes are TRBV7-2 and TRBJ2-7; 12 bases are a match to TRBD2. The CDR3 has 16 residues. In germline, CDR1 is SGHTA, CDR2 FQGNSA. V was clipped by 1 base and J by 3 bases; unmatched bases: 4. The CDR3 DNA is TGTGCCAGCAGCTTAGTCGCGACTAGCGGGAGCTACGAGCAGTACGTC. The encoded protein is CASSLVATSGSYEQYV.

This chain links TRBV10-3 with TRBJ1-2; 9 bases are a match to TRBD1. The V gene's germline CDR1 is ENHRY and CDR2 SYGVKD. The CDR3 sequence is 13 residues long. The V segment lost 6 bases and the J segment 7 bases; nucleotides outside the gene matches: 6. CDR3 region: CAIRGDRARGYTF. In DNA form, the CDR3 reads TGTGCCATCAGGGGGGACAGGGCCCGTGGCTACACCTTC.

The J gene is TRBJ2-7, the V gene TRBV24-1; D unclear. Germline-derived CDR1 and CDR2 are KGHDR and SFDVKD. The CDR3 is 13 amino acids. The V end lost 9 bases, the J end lost 0 bases, and 11 bases lay between the germline ends. The CDR3: CATSDGPSYEQYF. The CDR3 DNA reads as TGTGCCACCTCGGATGGGCCCTCCTACGAGCAGTACTTC.

The J gene is TRBJ2-7, the V gene TRBV27; D is undetermined. This CDR3 has 15 amino acids. Germline-derived CDR1 and CDR2 are MNHEY and SMNVEV (reference sequence). The V and J ends lost 7 bases and 0 bases respectively, with 16 bases between them. As DNA, the CDR3 is TGTGCCAGCAAAAGAAGAGGTACTGACTCCTACGAGCAGTACTTC. Residues: CASKRRGTDSYEQYF.

The chain has TRBV3-1 (or the pseudogene TRBV3-2) and TRBJ2-1; TRBD2 matches 11 bases. The CDR3 has 15 residues. The J segment lost 4 bases and the V segment lost 3 bases, leaving 2 bases of the junction unmatched. The germline gives CDR1 LGHDT, CDR2 YNNKEL (reference sequence). CDR3 bases: TGTGCCAGCAGCCAGCGGACTAGCGGGTACAATGAGCAGTTCTTC. The encoded protein is CASSQRTSGYNEQFF.

This chain uses TRBV18 with TRBJ1-6; 7 bases line up with TRBD1. Germline V gene data show CDR1 as KGHSH and CDR2 as LQKENI. The CDR3 spans 16 residues. The junction had 13 bases not matched to a gene; V was cut back by 6 bases and J by 8 bases. In nucleotides, the CDR3 is TGTGCCAGCTCCACCAAAATTGACAGGGACGATTCACCCCTCCACTTT. Its protein is CASSTKIDRDDSPLHF.

The chain recombines TRBV5-1 with TRBJ2-3, with D unresolved. The germline V gene encodes CDR1 SGHRS and CDR2 YFSETQ. Between the trimmed V and J ends, which lost 4 bases and 3 bases, there was a span of 18 bases. CDR3 size: 16 residues. CDR3 amino acids: CASSPLGPWQTDTQYF. CDR3 DNA: TGCGCCAGCAGCCCCCTTGGTCCCTGGCAAACAGATACGCAGTATTTT.

Worth noting for this clone: Other nucleotide sequences from this sample produce the same CDR3. This chain connects TRBV7-2 to TRBJ2-7, with 10 bases matching TRBD1. Looked up from germline, CDR1 is SGHTA and CDR2 is FQGNSA. The CDR3 has 15 amino acids. V shed 4 bases, J shed 4 bases, and the junction held 7 bases outside the gene matches. CDR3 nucleotide sequence: TGTGCCAGCAGCTATTGGGACAGGGGTGGGTACGAGCAGTACTTC. Translation gives CASSYWDRGGYEQYF. The full variable domain, completed using reference TRBV7-2 and TRBJ2-7, is GAGVSQSPSNKVTEKGKDVELRCDPISGHTALYWYRQSLGQGLEFLIYFQGNSAPDKSGLPSDRFSAERTGGSVSTLTIQRTQQEDSAVYLCASSYWDRGGYEQYFGPGTRLTVT.

The J gene is TRBJ1-4, the V gene TRBV24-1; TRBD1 matches 8 bases. The junction had 7 bases not matched to a gene; V was cut back by 4 bases and J by 7 bases. CDR1 is KGHDR and CDR2 is SFDVKD in the germline V gene. The CDR3 totals 15 residues. As DNA, the CDR3 is TGTGCCACCAGTGAGGGCGGGACAGGAGGTGAAAAACTGTTTTTT. It codes for CATSEGGTGGEKLFF.

V is TRBV28 and J is TRBJ2-1, with 13 bases aligning to TRBD2. The CDR3 runs to 16 residues. The germline V gene encodes CDR1 MDHEN and CDR2 SYDVKM. V shed 5 bases and J 7 bases; nucleotides not matched to a gene: 8. Here the CDR3 DNA reads TGTGCCAGCAGTGTCGTACTAGCGGGAGGGTCGAATGAGCAGTTCTTC. Residues: CASSVVLAGGSNEQFF.

The chain recombines TRBV5-6 with TRBJ2-5; D unclear. Per the germline V gene, CDR1 is SGHDT and CDR2 is YYEEEE. The CDR3 contains 16 residues. The V gene lost 7 bases and the J gene lost 0 bases, with 19 bases spanning the gap. CDR3: CASDRRSLVNQETQYF. CDR3 DNA: TGTGCCAGCGACCGGCGGTCCCTCGTCAACCAAGAGACCCAGTACTTC.

This chain uses TRBV7-8 with TRBJ1-5; D is ambiguous. The germline gives CDR1 SGHVS, CDR2 FQNEAQ. V lost 1 base to trimming and J lost 4 bases, with 17 bases between them. The CDR3 loop spans 17 amino acids. In DNA form, the CDR3 reads TGTGCCAGCAGCTTAGGGGCCCCCACCCATGCTAATCAGCCCCAGCATTTT. Its protein product is CASSLGAPTHANQPQHF. The full variable domain, rest sourced from reference TRBV7-8 and TRBJ1-5, is GAGVSQSPRYKVAKRGQDVALRCDPISGHVSLFWYQQALGQGPEFLTYFQNEAQLDKSGLPSDRFFAERPEGSVSTLKIQRTQQEDSAVYLCASSLGAPTHANQPQHFGDGTRLSIL.

This CDR3 is CASSWDTTYEQYV. CDR3 coding DNA: TGTGCCAGCAGTTGGGACACGACCTACGAGCAGTACGTC. This chain joins TRBV6-2 or TRBV6-3 and TRBJ2-7; D might be TRBD1 (6 bases). Germline-derived CDR1 and CDR2 are MNHEY and SVGEGT. V was clipped by 4 bases and J by 2 bases, with 9 bases between them. The CDR3 has 13 amino acids.

The chain has TRBV19 and TRBJ2-1, with D perhaps TRBD2 (5 bases). The V gene lost 0 bases and the J gene lost 6 bases, with 12 bases spanning the gap. From germline, CDR1 is LNHDA and CDR2 SQIVND (reference sequence). The CDR3 is 15 amino acids. CDR3 sequence: CASSIDSLALNEQFF. The CDR3 DNA sequence: TGTGCCAGTAGTATAGATAGTCTAGCCCTCAATGAGCAGTTCTTC.

V gene TRBV5-4 combines with J gene TRBJ2-2, with 10 positions matching TRBD2. CDR3 length: 16 amino acids. J was trimmed by 7 bases and V by 5 bases; bases with no gene match: 11. Looked up from germline, CDR1 is SGHNT and CDR2 is YYREEE (reference sequence). CDR3 loop: CASSKGLAGAGGELFF. The CDR3 bases are TGTGCCAGCAGTAAGGGGCTAGCGGGAGCAGGCGGGGAGCTGTTTTTT.